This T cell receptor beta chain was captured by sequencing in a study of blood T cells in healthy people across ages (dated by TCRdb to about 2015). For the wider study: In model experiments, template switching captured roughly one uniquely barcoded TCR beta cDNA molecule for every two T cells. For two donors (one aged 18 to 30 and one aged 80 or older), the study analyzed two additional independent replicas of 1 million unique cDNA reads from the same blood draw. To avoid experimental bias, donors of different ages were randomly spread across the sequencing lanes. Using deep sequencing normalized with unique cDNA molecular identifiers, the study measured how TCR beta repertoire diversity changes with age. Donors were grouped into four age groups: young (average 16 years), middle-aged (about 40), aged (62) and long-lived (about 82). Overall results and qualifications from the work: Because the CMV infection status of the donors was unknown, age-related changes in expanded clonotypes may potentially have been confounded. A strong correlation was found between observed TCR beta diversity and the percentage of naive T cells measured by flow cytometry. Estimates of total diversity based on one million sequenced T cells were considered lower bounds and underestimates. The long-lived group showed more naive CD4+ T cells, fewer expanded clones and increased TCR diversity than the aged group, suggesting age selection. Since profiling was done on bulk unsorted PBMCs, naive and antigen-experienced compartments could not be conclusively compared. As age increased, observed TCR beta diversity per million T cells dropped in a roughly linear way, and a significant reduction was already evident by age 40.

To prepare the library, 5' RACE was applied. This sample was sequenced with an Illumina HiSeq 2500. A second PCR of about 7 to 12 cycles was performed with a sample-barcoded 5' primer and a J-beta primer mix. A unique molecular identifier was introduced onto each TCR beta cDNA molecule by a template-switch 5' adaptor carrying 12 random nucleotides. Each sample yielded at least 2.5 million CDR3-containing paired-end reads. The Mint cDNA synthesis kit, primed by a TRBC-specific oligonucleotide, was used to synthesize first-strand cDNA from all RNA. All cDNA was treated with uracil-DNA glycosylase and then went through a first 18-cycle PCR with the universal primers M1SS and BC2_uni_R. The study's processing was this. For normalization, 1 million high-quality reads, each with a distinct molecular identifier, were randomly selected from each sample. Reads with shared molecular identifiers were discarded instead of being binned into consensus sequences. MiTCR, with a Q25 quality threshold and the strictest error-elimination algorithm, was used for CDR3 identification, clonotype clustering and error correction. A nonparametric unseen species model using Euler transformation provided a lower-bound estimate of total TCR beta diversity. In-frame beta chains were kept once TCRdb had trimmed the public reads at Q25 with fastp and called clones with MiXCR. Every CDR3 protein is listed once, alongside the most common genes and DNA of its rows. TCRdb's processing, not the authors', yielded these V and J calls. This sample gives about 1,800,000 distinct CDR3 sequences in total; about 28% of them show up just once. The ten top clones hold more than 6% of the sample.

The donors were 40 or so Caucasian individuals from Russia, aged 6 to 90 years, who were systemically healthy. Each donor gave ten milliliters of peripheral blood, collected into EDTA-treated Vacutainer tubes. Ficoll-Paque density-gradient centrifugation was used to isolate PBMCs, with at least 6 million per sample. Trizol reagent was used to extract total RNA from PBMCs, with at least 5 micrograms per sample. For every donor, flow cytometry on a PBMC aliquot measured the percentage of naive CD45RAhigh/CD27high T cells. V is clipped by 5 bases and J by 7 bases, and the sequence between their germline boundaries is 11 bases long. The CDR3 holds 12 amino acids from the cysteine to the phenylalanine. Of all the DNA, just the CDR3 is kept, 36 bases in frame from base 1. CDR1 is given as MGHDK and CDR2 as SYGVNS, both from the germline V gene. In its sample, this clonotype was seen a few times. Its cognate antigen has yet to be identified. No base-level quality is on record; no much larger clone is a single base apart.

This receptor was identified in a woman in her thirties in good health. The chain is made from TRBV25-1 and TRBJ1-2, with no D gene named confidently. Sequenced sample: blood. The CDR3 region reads CASSREVGGYTF. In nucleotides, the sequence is TGTGCCAGCAGTAGAGAAGTGGGTGGCTACACCTTC.